This T cell receptor (beta chain) came from a study of control samples from healthy donors and cancer patients. The CDR3 length is 13 residues. V was cut by 0 bases and J by 3 bases, with 5 bases left in between. The V gene's germline CDR1 is KGHSH and CDR2 LQKENI. Here immunoSEQ multiplex PCR was the method, and the copy in TCRdb shows in-frame clones only, minus some. The data hold roughly 130,000 clones, with around nine tenths observed a single time. The sequencing input was blood. This receptor was obtained from a man between 50 and 59 years old in good health. The chain has TRBV18 and TRBJ1-2; no clear D gene. The CDR3 DNA is TGTGCCAGCTCACCACCAGAGTACTATGGCTACACCTTC. Its translation is CASSPPEYYGYTF.